This T cell receptor (beta chain) was sequenced in a study of shared clonotypes between healthy human individuals. The CDR3 is 14 amino acids. Germline V gene data show CDR1 as SNHLY and CDR2 as FYNNEI. Trimming cost V 7 bases and J 0 bases, with 7 bases left between them. Sequencing used immunoSEQ multiplex PCR; TCRdb keeps in-frame clones, though not all of them. Here the sample spans hundreds of thousands of clones, 90% to 96% being singletons. The clonotype originates from a woman in her thirties in good health. Sample: naive CD4+ T cells sorted from blood. Subset specified: CD45RA+ positively selected. This chain joins TRBV2 and TRBJ2-6; D call uncertain. The CDR3 bases are TGTGCCAGCAAGTTATCCTCTGGGGCCAACGTCCTGACTTTC. This codes for CASKLSSGANVLTF.